The source of this TCR beta chain is a study of cytomegalovirus exposure and HLA in healthy donors. Remarks on this clone: The antigen is undetermined.

Findings of the study overall: Presence/absence results assume similar sequencing depth per donor, which may not hold.

CDR3 size: 15 residues. Trimming cost V 7 bases and J 0 bases; bases outside gene matches: 3. Germline CDR1 MNHNS, CDR2 SASEGT. Use of 60 Vbeta and 13 Jbeta primers characterized the PCR. Some clones are missing from TCRdb's copy, which holds only in-frame ones; the method was immunoSEQ multiplex PCR. The sample consists of roughly 150,000 clones, roughly 80% of them appearing once. Sequencing used PBMCs. This receptor was identified in a male donor in good health and CMV-seronegative. The gene calls are TRBV6-1 and TRBJ1-4; 9 bases fit TRBD1. The CDR3 here is CASKDRGATNEKLFF. CDR3 sequence (DNA): TGTGCCAGCAAGGACAGGGGAGCAACTAATGAAAAACTGTTTTTT.